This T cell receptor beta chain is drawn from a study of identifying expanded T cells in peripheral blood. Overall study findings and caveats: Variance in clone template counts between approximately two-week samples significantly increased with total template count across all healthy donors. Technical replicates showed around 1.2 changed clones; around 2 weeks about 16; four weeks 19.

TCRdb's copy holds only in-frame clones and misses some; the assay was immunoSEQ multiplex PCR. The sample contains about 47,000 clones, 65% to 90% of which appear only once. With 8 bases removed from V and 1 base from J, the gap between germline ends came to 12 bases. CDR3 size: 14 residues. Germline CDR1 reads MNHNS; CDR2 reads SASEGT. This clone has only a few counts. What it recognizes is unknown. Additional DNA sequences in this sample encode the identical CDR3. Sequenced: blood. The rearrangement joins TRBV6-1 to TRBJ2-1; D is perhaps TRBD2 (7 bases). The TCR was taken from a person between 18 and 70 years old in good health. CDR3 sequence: CASGRGGSYNEQFF. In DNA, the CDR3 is TGTGCCAGCGGGAGGGGGGGGTCCTACAATGAGCAGTTCTTC.